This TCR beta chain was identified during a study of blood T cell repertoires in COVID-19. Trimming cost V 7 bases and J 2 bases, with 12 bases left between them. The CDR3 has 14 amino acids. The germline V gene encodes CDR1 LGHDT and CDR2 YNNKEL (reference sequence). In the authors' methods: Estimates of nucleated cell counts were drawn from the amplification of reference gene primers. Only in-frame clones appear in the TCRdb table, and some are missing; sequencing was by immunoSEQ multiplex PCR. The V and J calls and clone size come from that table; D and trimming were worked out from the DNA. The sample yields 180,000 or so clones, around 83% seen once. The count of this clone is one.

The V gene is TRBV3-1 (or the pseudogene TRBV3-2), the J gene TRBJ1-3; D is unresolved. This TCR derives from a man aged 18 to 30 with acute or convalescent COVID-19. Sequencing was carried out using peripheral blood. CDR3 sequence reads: CASMMSGAGNTIYF. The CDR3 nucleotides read TGTGCCAGCATGATGTCAGGTGCTGGAAACACCATATATTTT.